The source of this TCR beta chain is a study of T cells after yellow fever vaccination. Production of TCR cDNA was by 5'RACE template switching, which also added a universal primer site and UMIs. TCRdb re-analysed the 5' RACE reads in MiXCR, keeping a single row per CDR3 protein. The table includes approximately 350,000 distinct CDR3 sequences, around a tenth detected once. In germline, CDR1 is LGHDT, CDR2 YNNKEL (reference sequence). The CDR3 has 12 residues. With 0 bases removed from V and 5 bases from J, the gap between germline ends came to 3 bases. This clonotype was seen at least ten times. Its target is unknown. Whole-study results and caveats: A small proportion of clonotypes was detected in both the CD4 and CD8 compartments.

The chain recombines TRBV3-1 with TRBJ2-3; no definite D call. The TCR comes from a man between 18 and 35 years old who received the YFV17D yellow fever vaccine. Sample: PBMCs, taken on the day of the first yellow fever vaccination. The CDR3 nucleotides are TGTGCCAGCAGCCAAGAGCGAGATACGCAGTATTTT. Residues: CASSQERDTQYF.